The TCR beta chain described here comes from a study of OX40 agonist ivuxolimab in advanced cancers. About the study: Hepatocellular carcinoma, melanoma, renal cell or head and neck cancer occurred in dose-escalation patients. About 40% of patients had received prior checkpoint inhibitor therapy.

The CDR3 is 17 residues long. Germline CDR1 and CDR2: LGHNA and YSLEER. The V and J ends lost 0 bases and 4 bases, in that order; junction bases with no gene match: 8. General study findings and limits: Compared with CD4+, CD8+ T cells on average had more expanded clones.

Sequencing was performed with immunoSEQ multiplex PCR; in TCRdb, only in-frame clones are kept and a portion is missing. Of 48,000 or so clones in the sample, more than 85% were seen once. Details on this clone: Its antigen is unidentified.

The specimen comprised CD4+ or CD8+ T cells sorted from blood, sampled in a trial of the OX40 agonist ivuxolimab. The source is an adult with an advanced solid tumor such as melanoma, head and neck, liver or kidney cancer. The chain has TRBV4-3 and TRBJ2-3; 9 nucleotides agree with TRBD1. The CDR3 loop reads CASSQEYRDRVPDTQYF. Here the CDR3 DNA reads TGCGCCAGCAGCCAAGAGTACCGGGACAGGGTTCCAGATACGCAGTATTTT.